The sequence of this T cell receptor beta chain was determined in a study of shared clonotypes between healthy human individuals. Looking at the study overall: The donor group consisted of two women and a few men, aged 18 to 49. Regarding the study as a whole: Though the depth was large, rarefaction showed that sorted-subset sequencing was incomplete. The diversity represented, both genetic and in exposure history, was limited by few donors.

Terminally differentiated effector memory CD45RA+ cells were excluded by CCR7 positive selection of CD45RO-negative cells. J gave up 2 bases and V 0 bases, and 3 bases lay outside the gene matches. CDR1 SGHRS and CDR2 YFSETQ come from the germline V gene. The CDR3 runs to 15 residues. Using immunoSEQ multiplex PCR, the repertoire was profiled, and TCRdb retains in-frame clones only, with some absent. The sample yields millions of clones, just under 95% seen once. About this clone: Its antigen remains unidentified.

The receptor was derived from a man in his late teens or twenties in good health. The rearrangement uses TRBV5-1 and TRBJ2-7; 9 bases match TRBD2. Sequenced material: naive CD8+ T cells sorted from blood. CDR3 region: CASSLGLAATYEQYF. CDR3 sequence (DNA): TGCGCCAGCAGCTTGGGACTAGCGGCCACCTACGAGCAGTACTTC.